Sequencing of this TCR beta chain was carried out in a study of T-cell reconstitution after alpha-beta-depleted transplantation in children. Germline values: CDR1 SGHTA, CDR2 FQGNSA. Trimming cost V 0 bases and J 2 bases; bases outside gene matches: 6. This CDR3 comprises 17 residues. This clonotype was counted at least ten times. Preparing the TCRbeta library involved the use of unique molecular identifiers. MiXCR, applied by TCRdb to the PCR reads, yields one record per CDR3 protein. Among 130,000 to 150,000 distinct CDR3 sequences listed, around 10% were seen once. This material consisted of PBMCs, mostly from graft donor cells, taken 180 days after TCRalphabeta/CD19-depleted stem cell transplant. This sequence joins TRBV7-2 and TRBJ2-5; 10 bases map to TRBD2. The TCR originated in a female patient aged 2-9 years who had a stem cell transplant for congenital amegakaryocytic thrombocytopenia, so the T cells may come from the graft donor. CDR3 amino acids: CASSLAASGSGQETQYF. CDR3 sequence (DNA): TGTGCCAGCAGCTTAGCTGCTAGCGGGAGTGGACAAGAGACCCAGTACTTC.